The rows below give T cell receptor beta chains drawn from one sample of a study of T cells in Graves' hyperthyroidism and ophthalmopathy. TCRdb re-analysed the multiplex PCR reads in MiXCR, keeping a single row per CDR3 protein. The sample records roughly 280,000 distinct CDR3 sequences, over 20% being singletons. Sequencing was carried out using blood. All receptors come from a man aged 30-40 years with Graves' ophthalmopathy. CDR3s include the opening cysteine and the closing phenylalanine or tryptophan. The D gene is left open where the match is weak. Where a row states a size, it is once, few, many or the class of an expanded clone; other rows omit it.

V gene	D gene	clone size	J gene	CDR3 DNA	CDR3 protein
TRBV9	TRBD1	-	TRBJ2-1	TGTGCCAGCAGCGTCCGACAGGGGGCCATTGCAACCTCCTACAATGAGCAGTTCTTC	CASSVRQGAIATSYNEQFF
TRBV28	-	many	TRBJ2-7	TGTGCCAGCAGTTTAGGGCTAGCGAGGTACGAGCAGTACTTC	CASSLGLARYEQYF
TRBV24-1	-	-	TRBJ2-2	TGTGCCACCAGTGATTTGGCACCTGGGGAGCTGTTTTTT	CATSDLAPGELFF
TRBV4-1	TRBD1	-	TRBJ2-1	TGCGCCAGCAGCCAGATTTACAGGGGCAATGAGCAGTTCTTC	CASSQIYRGNEQFF
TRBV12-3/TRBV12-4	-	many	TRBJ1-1	TGTGCCAGCAGCCCCCTTTGGGGGGGACTTAACACTGAAGCTTTCTTT	CASSPLWGGLNTEAFF
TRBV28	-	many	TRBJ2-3	TGTGCCAGCAGTCTATTTGGACAGAGCACAGATACGCAGTATTTT	CASSLFGQSTDTQYF
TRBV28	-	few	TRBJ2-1	TGTGCCAGCAGACGCCTTTTTGGGGACAATGAGCAGTTCTTC	CASRRLFGDNEQFF
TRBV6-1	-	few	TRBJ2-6	TGTGCCAGCAGTGACCAAGCGGGCGGTAGGTCCAACGTCCTGACTTTC	CASSDQAGGRSNVLTF
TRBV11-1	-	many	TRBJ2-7	TGTGCCAGCAGCTGGGGGGAAGGATACGAGCAGTACTTC	CASSWGEGYEQYF
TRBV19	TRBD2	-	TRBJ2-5	TGTGCCAGTAGGTTGGGGGGGGAGGAGACCCAGTACTTC	CASRLGGEETQYF
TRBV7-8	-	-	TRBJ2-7	TGTGCCAGCAGCCACAACAGGGCACCCGAGCAGTACTTC	CASSHNRAPEQYF
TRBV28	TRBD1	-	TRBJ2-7	TGTGCCAGCAAGGGATGGGGACAGGGCCACGAGCAGTACTTC	CASKGWGQGHEQYF
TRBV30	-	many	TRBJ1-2	TGTGCCTGGACCCCGGACAGTCCTAACTATGGCTACACCTTC	CAWTPDSPNYGYTF
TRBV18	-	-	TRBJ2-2	TGTGCCAGCTCACCAGACAGGATTAGGGAGCTGTTTTTT	CASSPDRIRELFF
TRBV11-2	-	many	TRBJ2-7	TGTGCCAGCAGCCGAGTTCAATACGGCGAGCAGTACTTC	CASSRVQYGEQYF